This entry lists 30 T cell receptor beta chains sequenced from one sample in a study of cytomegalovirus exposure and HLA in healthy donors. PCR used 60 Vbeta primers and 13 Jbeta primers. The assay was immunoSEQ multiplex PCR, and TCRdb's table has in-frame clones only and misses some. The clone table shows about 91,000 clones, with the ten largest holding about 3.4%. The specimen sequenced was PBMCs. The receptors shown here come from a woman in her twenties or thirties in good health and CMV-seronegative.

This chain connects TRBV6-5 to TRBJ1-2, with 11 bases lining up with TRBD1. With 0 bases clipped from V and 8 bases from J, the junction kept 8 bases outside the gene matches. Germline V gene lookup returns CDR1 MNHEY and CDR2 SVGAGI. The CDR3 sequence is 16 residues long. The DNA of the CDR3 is TGTGCCAGCAGTTACTCGAAGGGACAGGGGGATCGGGGCTACACCTTC. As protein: CASSYSKGQGDRGYTF.

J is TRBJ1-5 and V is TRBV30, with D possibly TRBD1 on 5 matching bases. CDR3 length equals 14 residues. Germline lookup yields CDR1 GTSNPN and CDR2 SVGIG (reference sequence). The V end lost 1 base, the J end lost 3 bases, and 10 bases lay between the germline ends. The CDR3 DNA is TGTGCCTGGAGTGAGGGACTGTCCAATCAGCCCCAGCATTTT. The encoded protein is CAWSEGLSNQPQHF.

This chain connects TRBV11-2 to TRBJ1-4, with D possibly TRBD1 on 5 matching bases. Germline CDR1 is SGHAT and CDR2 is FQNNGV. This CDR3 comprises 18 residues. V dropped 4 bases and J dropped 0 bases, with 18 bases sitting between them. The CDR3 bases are TGTGCCAGCAGCTCAAATTATTGGGGGGAGGCAACTAATGAAAAACTGTTTTTT. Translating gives CASSSNYWGEATNEKLFF.

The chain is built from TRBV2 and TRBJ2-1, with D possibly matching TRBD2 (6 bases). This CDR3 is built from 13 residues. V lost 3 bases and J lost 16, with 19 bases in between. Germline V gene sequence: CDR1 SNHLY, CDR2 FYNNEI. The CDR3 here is CASSDQSGTSLFF. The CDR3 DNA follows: TGTGCCAGCAGTGACCAATCCGGGACTTCCCTTTTCTTC.

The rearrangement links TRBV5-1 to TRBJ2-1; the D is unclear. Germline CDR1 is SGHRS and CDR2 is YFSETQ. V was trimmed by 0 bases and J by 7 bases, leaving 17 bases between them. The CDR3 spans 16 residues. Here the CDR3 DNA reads TGCGCCAGCAGCTTGGCCGATGGCGGAGTGAGGAATGAGCAGTTCTTC. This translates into CASSLADGGVRNEQFF.

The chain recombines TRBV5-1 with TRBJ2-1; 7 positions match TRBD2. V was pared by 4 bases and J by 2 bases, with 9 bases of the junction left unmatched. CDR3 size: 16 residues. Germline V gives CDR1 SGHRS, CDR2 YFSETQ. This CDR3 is CASSRTGTKTYNEQFF. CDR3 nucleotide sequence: TGCGCCAGCAGCCGGACGGGGACTAAGACCTACAATGAGCAGTTCTTC.

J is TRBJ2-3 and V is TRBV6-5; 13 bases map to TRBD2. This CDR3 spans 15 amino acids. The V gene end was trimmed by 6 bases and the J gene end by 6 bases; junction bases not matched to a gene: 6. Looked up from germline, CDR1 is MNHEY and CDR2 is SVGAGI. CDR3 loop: CASRLGLAGADTQYF. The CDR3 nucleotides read TGTGCCAGCAGACTTGGACTAGCGGGGGCCGATACGCAGTATTTT.

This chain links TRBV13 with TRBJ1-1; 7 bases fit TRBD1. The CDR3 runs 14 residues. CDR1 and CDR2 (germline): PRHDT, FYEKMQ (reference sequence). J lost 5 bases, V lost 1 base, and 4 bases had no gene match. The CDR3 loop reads CASSLERGRTEAFF. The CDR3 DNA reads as TGTGCCAGCAGCTTAGAAAGGGGGCGTACTGAAGCTTTCTTT.

CDR3 protein: CASKVSGGGNTIYF. In DNA form, the CDR3 reads TGTGCCAGCAAAGTGTCAGGGGGTGGAAACACCATATATTTT. The genes are TRBV28 and TRBJ1-3, with TRBD1 identical over 7 bases. The V and J ends lost 7 bases and 3 bases, in that order; junction bases with no gene match: 6. Germline V lookup: CDR1 MDHEN, CDR2 SYDVKM. The CDR3 consists of 14 residues.

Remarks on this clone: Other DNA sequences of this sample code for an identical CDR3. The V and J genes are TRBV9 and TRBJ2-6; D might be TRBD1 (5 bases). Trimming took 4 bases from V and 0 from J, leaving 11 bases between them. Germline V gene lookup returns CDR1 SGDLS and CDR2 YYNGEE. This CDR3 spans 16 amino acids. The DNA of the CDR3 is TGTGCCAGCAGCCCTCAGGGCCTCTCTGGGGCCAACGTCCTGACTTTC. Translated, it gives CASSPQGLSGANVLTF.

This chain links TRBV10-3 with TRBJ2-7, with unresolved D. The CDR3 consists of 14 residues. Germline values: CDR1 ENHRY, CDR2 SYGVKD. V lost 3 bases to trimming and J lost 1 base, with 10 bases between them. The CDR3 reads CAISDVLVSYEQYF. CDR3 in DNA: TGTGCCATCAGTGATGTCCTAGTTTCCTACGAGCAGTACTTC.

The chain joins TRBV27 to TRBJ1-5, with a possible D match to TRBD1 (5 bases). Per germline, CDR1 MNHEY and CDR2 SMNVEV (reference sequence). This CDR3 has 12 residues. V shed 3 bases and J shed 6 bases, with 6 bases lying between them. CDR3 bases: TGTGCCAGCAGTTTGGGGGGTCAGCCCCAGCATTTT. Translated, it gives CASSLGGQPQHF.

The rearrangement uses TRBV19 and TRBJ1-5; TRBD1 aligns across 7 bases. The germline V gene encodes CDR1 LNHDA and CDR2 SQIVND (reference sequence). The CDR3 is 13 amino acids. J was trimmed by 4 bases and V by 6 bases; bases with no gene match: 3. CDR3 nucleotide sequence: TGTGCCAGTAGAAACAGGGGTAATCAGCCCCAGCATTTT. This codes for CASRNRGNQPQHF.

The CDR3: CAQPGGGNQPQHF. The DNA of the CDR3 is TGTGCCCAACCGGGGGGGGGCAATCAGCCCCAGCATTTT. J is TRBJ1-5 and V is TRBV7-8; tentatively, D is TRBD1 (5 bases). The length of the CDR3 is 13 residues. V was pared by 11 bases and J by 2 bases, with 13 bases between. CDR1 is SGHVS, CDR2 FQNEAQ, per germline. Full variable domain (rest looked up from reference TRBV7-8 and TRBJ1-5): GAGVSQSPRYKVAKRGQDVALRCDPISGHVSLFWYQQALGQGPEFLTYFQNEAQLDKSGLPSDRFFAERPEGSVSTLKIQRTQQEDSAVYLCAQPGGGNQPQHFGDGTRLSIL.

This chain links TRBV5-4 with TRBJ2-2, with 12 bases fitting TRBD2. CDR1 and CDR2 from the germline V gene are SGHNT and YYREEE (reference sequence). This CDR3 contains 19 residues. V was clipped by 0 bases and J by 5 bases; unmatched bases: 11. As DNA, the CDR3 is TGTGCCAGCAGCTTGGAGTCTAGCGGGAGGGCCCTAGGAACCGGGGAGCTGTTTTTT. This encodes CASSLESSGRALGTGELFF.

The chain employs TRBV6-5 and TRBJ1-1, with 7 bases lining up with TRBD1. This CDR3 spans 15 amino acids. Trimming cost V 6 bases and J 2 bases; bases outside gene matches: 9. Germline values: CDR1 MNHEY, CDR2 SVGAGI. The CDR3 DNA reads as TGTGCCAGCAGCCACCTCAGGGGGTTTAACACTGAAGCTTTCTTT. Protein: CASSHLRGFNTEAFF.

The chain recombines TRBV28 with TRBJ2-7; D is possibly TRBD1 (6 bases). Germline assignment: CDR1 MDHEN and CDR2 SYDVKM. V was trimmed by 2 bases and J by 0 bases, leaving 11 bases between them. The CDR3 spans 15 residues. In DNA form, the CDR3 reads TGTGCCAGCAGTTTACCGGCAGGGGACTCCTACGAGCAGTACTTC. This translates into CASSLPAGDSYEQYF.

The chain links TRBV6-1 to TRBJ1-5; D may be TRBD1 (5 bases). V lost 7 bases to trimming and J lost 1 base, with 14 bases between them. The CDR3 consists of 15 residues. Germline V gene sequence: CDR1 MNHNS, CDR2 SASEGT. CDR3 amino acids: CASTPGGVSNQPQHF. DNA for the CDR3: TGTGCCAGCACACCCGGGGGAGTCAGCAATCAGCCCCAGCATTTT.

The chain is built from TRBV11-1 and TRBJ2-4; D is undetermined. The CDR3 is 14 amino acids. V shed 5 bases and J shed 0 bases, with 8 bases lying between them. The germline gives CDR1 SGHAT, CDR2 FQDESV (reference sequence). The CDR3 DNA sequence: TGTGCCAGCAGCCTAACAGTAGCCAAAAACATTCAGTACTTC. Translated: CASSLTVAKNIQYF.

The CDR3 loop reads CASSNFREDTEAFF. The DNA of the CDR3 is TGTGCCAGCAGTAATTTCAGGGAGGACACTGAAGCTTTCTTT. V and J are TRBV6-1 and TRBJ1-1, with D tentatively TRBD1 (5 bases). CDR1 and CDR2 (germline): MNHNS, SASEGT. Trimming stripped 5 bases from V and 3 bases from J, with 13 bases between. This CDR3 has 14 residues.

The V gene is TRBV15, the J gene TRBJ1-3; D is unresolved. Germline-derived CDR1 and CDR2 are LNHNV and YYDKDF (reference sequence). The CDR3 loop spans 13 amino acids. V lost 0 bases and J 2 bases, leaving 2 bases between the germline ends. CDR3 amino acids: CATSRDTGNTIYF. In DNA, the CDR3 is TGTGCCACCAGCAGAGACACTGGAAACACCATATATTTT. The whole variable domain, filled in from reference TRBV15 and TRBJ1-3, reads DAMVIQNPRYQVTQFGKPVTLSCSQTLNHNVMYWYQQKSSQAPKLLFHYYDKDFNNEADTPDNFQSRRPNTSFCFLDIRSPGLGDTAMYLCATSRDTGNTIYFGEGSWLTVV.

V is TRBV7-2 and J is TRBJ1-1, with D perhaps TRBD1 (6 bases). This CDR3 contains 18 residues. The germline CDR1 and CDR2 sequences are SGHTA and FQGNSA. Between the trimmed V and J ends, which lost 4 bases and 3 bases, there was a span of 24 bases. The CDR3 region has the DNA TGTGCCAGCAGCTGGACAGAGCTCTACGGCAGGGCGGACACTGAAGCTTTCTTT. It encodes CASSWTELYGRADTEAFF.

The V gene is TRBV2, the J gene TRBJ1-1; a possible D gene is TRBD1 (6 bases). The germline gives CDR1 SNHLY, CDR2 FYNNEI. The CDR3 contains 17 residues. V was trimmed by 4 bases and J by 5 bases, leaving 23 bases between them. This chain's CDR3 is CASSGGAGALSGTEAFF. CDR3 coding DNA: TGTGCCAGCAGTGGAGGCGCAGGGGCCCTTAGTGGTACTGAAGCTTTCTTT.

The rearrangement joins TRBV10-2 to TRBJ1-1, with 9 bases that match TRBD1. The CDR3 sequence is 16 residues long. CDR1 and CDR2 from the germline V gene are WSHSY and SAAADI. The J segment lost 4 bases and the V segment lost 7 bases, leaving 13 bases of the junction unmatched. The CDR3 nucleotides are TGCGCCAGCATTCGGACTACAGGGGGCGGATTCACTGAAGCTTTCTTT. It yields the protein CASIRTTGGGFTEAFF.

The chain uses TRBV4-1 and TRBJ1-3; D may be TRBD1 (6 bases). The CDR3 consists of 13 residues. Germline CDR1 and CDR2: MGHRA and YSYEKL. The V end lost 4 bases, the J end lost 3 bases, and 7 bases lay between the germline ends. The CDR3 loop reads CASSPGHGNTIYF. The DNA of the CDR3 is TGCGCCAGCAGCCCGGGACATGGAAACACCATATATTTT.

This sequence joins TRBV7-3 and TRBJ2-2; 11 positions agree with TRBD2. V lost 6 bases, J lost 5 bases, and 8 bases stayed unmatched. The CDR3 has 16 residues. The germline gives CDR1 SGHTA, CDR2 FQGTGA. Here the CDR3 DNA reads TGTGCCAGCAGGTCCGAGACTAGCGGGGAGACCGGGGAGCTGTTTTTT. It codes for CASRSETSGETGELFF.

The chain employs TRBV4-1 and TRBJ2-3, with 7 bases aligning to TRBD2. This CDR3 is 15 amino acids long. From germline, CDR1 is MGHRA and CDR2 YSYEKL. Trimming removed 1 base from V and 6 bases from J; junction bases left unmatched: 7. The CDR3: CASSQVSSGSDTQYF. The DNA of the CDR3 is TGCGCCAGCAGCCAAGTGTCTAGCGGTAGTGATACGCAGTATTTT.

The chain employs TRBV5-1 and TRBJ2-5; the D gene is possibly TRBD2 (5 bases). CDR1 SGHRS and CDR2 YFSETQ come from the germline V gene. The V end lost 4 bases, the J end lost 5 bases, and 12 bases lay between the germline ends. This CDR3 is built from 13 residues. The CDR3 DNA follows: TGCGCCAGCAGCCCGACGGGGTTCGAGACCCAGTACTTC. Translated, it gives CASSPTGFETQYF.

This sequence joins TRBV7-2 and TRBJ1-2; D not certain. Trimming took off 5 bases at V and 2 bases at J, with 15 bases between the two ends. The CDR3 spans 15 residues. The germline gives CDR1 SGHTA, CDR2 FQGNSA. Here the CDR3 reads CASSPTGGRNYGYTF. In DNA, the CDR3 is TGTGCCAGCAGCCCCACGGGCGGGAGGAACTATGGCTACACCTTC.

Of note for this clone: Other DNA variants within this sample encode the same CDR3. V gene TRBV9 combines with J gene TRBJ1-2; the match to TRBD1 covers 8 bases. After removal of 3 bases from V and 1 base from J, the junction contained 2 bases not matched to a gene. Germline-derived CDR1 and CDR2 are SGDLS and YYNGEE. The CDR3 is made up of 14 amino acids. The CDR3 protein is CASSATGVNYGYTF. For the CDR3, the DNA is TGTGCCAGCAGCGCGACAGGGGTTAACTATGGCTACACCTTC. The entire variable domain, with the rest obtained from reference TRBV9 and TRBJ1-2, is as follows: DSGVTQTPKHLITATGQRVTLRCSPRSGDLSVYWYQQSLDQGLQFLIQYYNGEERAKGNILERFSAQQFPDLHSELNLSSLELGDSALYFCASSATGVNYGYTFGSGTRLTVV.